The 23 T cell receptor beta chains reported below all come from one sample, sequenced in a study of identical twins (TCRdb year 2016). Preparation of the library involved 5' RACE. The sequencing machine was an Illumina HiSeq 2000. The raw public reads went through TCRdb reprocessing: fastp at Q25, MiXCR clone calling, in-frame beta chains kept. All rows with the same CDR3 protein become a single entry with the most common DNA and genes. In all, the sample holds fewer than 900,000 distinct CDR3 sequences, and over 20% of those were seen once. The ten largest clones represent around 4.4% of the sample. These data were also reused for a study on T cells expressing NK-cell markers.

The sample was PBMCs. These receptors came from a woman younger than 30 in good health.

Here the CDR3 reads CASSITGDGQPQHF. The CDR3 bases are TGTGCCAGCAGTATTACAGGGGACGGCCAGCCCCAGCATTTT. The chain recombines TRBV6-2 or TRBV6-3 with TRBJ1-5; 7 nucleotides agree with TRBD1. This CDR3 has 14 residues. CDR1 MNHEY and CDR2 SVGEGT come from the germline V gene. Trimming cost V 5 bases and J 7 bases; bases outside gene matches: 8.

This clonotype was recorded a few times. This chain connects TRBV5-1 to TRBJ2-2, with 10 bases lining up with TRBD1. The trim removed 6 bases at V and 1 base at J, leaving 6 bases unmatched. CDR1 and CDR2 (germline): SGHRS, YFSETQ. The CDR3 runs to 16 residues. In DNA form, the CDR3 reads TGCGCCAGCAAGGGACAGGGGTCCGTGAACACCGGGGAGCTGTTTTTT. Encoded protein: CASKGQGSVNTGELFF.

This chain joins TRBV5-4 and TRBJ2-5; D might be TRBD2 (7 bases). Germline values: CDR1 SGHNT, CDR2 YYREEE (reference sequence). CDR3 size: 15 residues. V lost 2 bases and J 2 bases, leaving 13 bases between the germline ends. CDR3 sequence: CASSFGRGLQETQYF. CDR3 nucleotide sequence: TGTGCCAGCAGCTTCGGGCGGGGGCTACAAGAGACCCAGTACTTC.

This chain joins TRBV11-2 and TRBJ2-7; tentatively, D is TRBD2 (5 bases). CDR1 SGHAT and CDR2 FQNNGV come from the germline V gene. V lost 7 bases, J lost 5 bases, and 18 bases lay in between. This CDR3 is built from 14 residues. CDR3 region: CASTMEVGDNEQYF. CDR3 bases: TGTGCCAGCACCATGGAGGTGGGAGACAACGAGCAGTACTTC.

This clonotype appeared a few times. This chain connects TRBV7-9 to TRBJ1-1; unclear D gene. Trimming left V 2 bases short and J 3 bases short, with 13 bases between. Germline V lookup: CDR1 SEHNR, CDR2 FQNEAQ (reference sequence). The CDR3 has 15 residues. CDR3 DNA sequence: TGTGCCAGCAGCTTAATCTCGGGCGGGTACACTGAAGCTTTCTTT. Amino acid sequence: CASSLISGGYTEAFF. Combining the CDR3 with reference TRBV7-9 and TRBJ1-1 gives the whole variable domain DTGVSQNPRHKITKRGQNVTFRCDPISEHNRLYWYRQTLGQGPEFLTYFQNEAQLEKSRLLSDRFSAERPKGSFSTLEIQRTEQGDSAMYLCASSLISGGYTEAFFGQGTRLTVV.

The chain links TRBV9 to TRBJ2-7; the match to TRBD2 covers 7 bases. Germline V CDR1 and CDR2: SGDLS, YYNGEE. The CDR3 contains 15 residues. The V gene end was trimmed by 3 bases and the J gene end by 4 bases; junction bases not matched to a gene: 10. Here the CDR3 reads CASSEGGGSTYEQYF. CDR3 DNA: TGTGCCAGCAGCGAGGGAGGCGGGAGTACTTACGAGCAGTACTTC.

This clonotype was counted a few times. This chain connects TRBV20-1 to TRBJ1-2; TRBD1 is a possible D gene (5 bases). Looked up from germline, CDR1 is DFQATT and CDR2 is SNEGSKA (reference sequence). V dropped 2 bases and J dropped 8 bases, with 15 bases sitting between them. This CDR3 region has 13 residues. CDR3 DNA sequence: TGCAGTGCTAGAAACCCAACAGGATGGGGCTACACCTTC. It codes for CSARNPTGWGYTF.

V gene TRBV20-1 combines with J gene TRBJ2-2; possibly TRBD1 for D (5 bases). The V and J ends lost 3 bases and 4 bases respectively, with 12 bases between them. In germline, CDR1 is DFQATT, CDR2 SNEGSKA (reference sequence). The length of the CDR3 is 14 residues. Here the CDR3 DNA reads TGCAGTGCTAGGCAGGGTTGGGGCACCGGGGAGCTGTTTTTT. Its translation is CSARQGWGTGELFF.

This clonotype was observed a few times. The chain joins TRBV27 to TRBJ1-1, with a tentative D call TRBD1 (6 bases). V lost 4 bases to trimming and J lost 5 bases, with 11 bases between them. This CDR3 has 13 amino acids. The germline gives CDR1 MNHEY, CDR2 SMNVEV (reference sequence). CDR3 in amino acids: CASSSDSRTEAFF. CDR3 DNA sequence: TGTGCCAGCAGTTCGGACAGCAGAACTGAAGCTTTCTTT.

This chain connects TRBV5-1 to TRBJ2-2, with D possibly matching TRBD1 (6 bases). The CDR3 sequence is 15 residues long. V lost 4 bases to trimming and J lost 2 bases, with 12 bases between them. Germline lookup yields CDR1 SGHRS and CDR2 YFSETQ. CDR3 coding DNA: TGCGCCAGCAGCCGTGGGACACACAACACCGGGGAGCTGTTTTTT. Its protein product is CASSRGTHNTGELFF.

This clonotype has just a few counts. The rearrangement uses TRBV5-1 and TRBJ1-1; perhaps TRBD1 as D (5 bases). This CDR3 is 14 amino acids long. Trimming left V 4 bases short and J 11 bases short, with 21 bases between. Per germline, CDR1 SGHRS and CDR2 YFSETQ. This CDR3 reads CASSINGPNWGAFF. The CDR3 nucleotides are TGCGCCAGCAGCATCAATGGGCCAAACTGGGGCGCTTTCTTT.

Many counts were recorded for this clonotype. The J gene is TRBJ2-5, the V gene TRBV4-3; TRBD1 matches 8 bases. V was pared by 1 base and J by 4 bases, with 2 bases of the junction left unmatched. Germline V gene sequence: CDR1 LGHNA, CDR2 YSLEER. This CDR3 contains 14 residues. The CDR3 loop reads CASSQATGGETQYF. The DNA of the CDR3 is TGCGCCAGCAGCCAAGCCACAGGGGGAGAGACCCAGTACTTC.

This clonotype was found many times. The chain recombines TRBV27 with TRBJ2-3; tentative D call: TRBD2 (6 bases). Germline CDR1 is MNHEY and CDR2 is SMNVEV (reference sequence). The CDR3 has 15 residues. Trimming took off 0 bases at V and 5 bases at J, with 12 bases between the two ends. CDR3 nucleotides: TGTGCCAGCAGTTTATCCGGCGGGGTAGGAGATACGCAGTATTTT. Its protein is CASSLSGGVGDTQYF.

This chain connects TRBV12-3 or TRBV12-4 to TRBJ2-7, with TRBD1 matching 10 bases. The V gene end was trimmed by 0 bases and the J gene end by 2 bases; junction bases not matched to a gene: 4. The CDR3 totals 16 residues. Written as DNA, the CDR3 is TGTGCCAGCAGTTTAGCGCTAGGACAGGGGGCCTACGAGCAGTACTTC. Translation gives CASSLALGQGAYEQYF.

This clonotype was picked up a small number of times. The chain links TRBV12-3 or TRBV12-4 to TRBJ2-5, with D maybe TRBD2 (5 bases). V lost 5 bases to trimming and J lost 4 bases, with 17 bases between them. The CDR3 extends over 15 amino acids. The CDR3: CASSGMRARLETQYF. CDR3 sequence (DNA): TGTGCCAGCAGTGGAATGAGGGCTCGGTTAGAGACCCAGTACTTC.

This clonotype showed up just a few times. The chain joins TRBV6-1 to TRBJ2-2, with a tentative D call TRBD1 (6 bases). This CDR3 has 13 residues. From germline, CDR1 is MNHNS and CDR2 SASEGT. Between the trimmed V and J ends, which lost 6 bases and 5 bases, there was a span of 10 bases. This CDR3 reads CASSHRVTGELFF. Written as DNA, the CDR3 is TGTGCCAGCAGCCACAGGGTGACCGGGGAGCTGTTTTTT.

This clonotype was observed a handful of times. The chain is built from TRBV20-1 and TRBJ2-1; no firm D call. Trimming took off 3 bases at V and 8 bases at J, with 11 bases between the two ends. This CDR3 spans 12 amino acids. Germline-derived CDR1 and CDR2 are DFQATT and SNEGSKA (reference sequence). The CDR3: CSASLRVYEQFF. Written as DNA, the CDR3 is TGCAGTGCTAGTCTACGGGTCTATGAGCAGTTCTTC.

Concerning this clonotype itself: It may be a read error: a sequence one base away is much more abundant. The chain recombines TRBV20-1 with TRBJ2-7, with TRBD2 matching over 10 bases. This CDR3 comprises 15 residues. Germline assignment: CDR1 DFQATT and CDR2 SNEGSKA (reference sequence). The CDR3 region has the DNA TGCTGTGCTCCTGGACTAAGCGGGGGGGCCTACGAGCAGTACTTC. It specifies CCAPGLSGGAYEQYF.

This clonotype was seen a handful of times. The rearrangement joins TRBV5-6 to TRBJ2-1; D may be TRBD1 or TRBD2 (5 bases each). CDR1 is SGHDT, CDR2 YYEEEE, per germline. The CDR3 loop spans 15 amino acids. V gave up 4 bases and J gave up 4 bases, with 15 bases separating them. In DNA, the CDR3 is TGTGCCAGCAGCCCCCAACCGGGGCGGTACAATGAGCAGTTCTTC. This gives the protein CASSPQPGRYNEQFF.

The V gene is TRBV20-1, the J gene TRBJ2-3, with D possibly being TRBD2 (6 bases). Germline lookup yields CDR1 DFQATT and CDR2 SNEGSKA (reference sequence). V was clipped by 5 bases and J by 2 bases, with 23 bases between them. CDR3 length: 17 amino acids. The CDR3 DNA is TGCAGTGCTCCATCGATACGCGGGGACCCTCTCACAGATACGCAGTATTTT. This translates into CSAPSIRGDPLTDTQYF.

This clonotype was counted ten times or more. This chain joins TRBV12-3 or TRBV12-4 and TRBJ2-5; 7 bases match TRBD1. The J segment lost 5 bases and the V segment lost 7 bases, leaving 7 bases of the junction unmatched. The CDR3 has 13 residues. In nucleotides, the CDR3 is TGTGCCAGCACTAGACAGGGCCCGGAGACCCAGTACTTC. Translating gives CASTRQGPETQYF.

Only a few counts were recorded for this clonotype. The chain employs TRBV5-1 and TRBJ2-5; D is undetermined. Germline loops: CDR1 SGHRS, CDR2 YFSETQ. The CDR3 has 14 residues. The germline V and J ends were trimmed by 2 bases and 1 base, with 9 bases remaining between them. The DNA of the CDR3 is TGCGCCAGCAGCTTCGAGATCGTCCAAGAGACCCAGTACTTC. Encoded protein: CASSFEIVQETQYF.

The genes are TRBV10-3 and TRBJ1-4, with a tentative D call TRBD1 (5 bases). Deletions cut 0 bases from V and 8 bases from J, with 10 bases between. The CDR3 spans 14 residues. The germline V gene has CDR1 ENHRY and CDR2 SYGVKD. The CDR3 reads CAISESGGDEKLFF. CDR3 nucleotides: TGTGCCATCAGTGAGTCGGGGGGGGACGAAAAACTGTTTTTT.